Each of the 9 T cell receptor beta chains below was sequenced from the same sample in a study. TCRdb redid the calling of the 5' RACE reads with MiXCR, one entry per CDR3 protein. The sample shows under 45,000 distinct CDR3 sequences, about 30% of them seen only once. The sequenced sample consisted of tumor-infiltrating memory CD4+ T cells sorted from the breast tumor. Subset in this sample: memory CD4+ T cells, CD4+CD45RO+CD25-. These receptor sequences come from a female donor with breast cancer.

The J gene is TRBJ1-2, the V gene TRBV15; D unclear. The CDR3 runs 19 residues. Trimming took off 3 bases at V and 1 base at J, with 24 bases between the two ends. CDR1 is LNHNV, CDR2 YYDKDF, per germline (reference sequence). For the CDR3, the DNA is TGTGCCACCAGCAGGGGCCACGAGGTAGGGCGAGGCGTTAACTATGGCTACACCTTC. It specifies CATSRGHEVGRGVNYGYTF.

The chain employs TRBV7-2 and TRBJ2-4, with TRBD2 as a possible D gene (6 bases). From germline, CDR1 is SGHTA and CDR2 FQGNSA. V was cut by 1 base and J by 1 base, with 8 bases left in between. This CDR3 has 15 residues. The CDR3 DNA reads TGTGCCAGCAGCTTAGGTCGGGGGGCCAAAAACATTCAGTACTTC. Residues: CASSLGRGAKNIQYF.

As regards this clonotype: The junction departs from germline at one end; a sequencing error may be responsible. The chain has TRBV30 and TRBJ2-1; no reliable D call. From germline, CDR1 is GTSNPN and CDR2 SVGIG (reference sequence). CDR3 length equals 15 residues. CDR3 in DNA: TGTGCCCGGAGTGTAGGCTCGAGCTCCTACAATGAGCAGTTCTTC. Its translation is CARSVGSSSYNEQFF.

Worth noting for this clonotype: Mismatch with germline at one junction end may stem from a read error. The V call is TRBV27, the J call TRBJ1-4; the D gene is possibly TRBD1 (5 bases). CDR1 and CDR2 (germline): MNHEY, SMNVEV (reference sequence). The CDR3 consists of 14 residues. The CDR3 loop is CASRPPGPGERLFF. Written as DNA, the CDR3 is TGTGCCAGCAGACCCCCAGGGCCTGGTGAAAGACTGTTTTTT.

The V and J genes are TRBV7-8 and TRBJ1-2, with D possibly matching TRBD1 (6 bases). The CDR3 covers 17 residues. Germline-derived CDR1 and CDR2 are SGHVS and FQNEAQ. Trimming cost V 1 base and J 7 bases, with 22 bases left between them. The CDR3 sequence: CASSLERFRGLSGGYTF. The CDR3 DNA reads as TGTGCCAGCAGCTTAGAGAGGTTCCGGGGGCTTTCAGGTGGCTACACCTTC.

V usage is TRBV5-1 and J usage is TRBJ2-7; either TRBD1 or TRBD2 may supply D (8 bases each). CDR1 and CDR2 (germline): SGHRS, YFSETQ. V was shortened by 0 bases and J by 7 bases, with 20 bases between the two germline ends. CDR3 length: 16 residues. CDR3 DNA sequence: TGCGCCAGCAGCTTGGGAGGTAGCGGGACAGGAAGGGAGCAGTACTTC. Translation: CASSLGGSGTGREQYF. The full variable domain, its missing parts supplied by reference TRBV5-1 and TRBJ2-7, is KAGVTQTPRYLIKTRGQQVTLSCSPISGHRSVSWYQQTPGQGLQFLFEYFSETQRNKGNFPGRFSGRQFSNSRSEMNVSTLELGDSALYLCASSLGGSGTGREQYFGPGTRLTVT.

This clonotype was picked up a small number of times. The rearrangement joins TRBV12-3 or TRBV12-4 to TRBJ2-3; D not resolved. V shed 3 bases and J shed 6 bases, with 10 bases lying between them. CDR3 size: 13 residues. CDR3 nucleotide sequence: TGTGCCAGCAGTTTCCCCCCCGCTGATACGCAGTATTTT. As protein: CASSFPPADTQYF.

This clonotype was detected many times. The chain couples TRBV5-1 to TRBJ2-6; 9 bases agree with TRBD1. The CDR3 is 18 amino acids. The germline gives CDR1 SGHRS, CDR2 YFSETQ. V was clipped by 0 bases and J by 1 base; unmatched bases: 5. The CDR3 is CASSLAGTGYSGANVLTF. The CDR3 nucleotides read TGCGCCAGCAGCTTGGCCGGGACAGGGTATTCTGGGGCCAACGTCCTGACTTTC.

The V call is TRBV4-1, the J call TRBJ2-2, with D uncertain. Per the germline V gene, CDR1 is MGHRA and CDR2 is YSYEKL. The CDR3 contains 16 residues. V lost 6 bases and J lost 6, with 20 bases in between. The CDR3 protein is CASRSSVLSLPGELFF. The CDR3 DNA sequence: TGCGCCAGCAGGTCCAGCGTCCTCTCTTTACCCGGGGAGCTGTTTTTT.